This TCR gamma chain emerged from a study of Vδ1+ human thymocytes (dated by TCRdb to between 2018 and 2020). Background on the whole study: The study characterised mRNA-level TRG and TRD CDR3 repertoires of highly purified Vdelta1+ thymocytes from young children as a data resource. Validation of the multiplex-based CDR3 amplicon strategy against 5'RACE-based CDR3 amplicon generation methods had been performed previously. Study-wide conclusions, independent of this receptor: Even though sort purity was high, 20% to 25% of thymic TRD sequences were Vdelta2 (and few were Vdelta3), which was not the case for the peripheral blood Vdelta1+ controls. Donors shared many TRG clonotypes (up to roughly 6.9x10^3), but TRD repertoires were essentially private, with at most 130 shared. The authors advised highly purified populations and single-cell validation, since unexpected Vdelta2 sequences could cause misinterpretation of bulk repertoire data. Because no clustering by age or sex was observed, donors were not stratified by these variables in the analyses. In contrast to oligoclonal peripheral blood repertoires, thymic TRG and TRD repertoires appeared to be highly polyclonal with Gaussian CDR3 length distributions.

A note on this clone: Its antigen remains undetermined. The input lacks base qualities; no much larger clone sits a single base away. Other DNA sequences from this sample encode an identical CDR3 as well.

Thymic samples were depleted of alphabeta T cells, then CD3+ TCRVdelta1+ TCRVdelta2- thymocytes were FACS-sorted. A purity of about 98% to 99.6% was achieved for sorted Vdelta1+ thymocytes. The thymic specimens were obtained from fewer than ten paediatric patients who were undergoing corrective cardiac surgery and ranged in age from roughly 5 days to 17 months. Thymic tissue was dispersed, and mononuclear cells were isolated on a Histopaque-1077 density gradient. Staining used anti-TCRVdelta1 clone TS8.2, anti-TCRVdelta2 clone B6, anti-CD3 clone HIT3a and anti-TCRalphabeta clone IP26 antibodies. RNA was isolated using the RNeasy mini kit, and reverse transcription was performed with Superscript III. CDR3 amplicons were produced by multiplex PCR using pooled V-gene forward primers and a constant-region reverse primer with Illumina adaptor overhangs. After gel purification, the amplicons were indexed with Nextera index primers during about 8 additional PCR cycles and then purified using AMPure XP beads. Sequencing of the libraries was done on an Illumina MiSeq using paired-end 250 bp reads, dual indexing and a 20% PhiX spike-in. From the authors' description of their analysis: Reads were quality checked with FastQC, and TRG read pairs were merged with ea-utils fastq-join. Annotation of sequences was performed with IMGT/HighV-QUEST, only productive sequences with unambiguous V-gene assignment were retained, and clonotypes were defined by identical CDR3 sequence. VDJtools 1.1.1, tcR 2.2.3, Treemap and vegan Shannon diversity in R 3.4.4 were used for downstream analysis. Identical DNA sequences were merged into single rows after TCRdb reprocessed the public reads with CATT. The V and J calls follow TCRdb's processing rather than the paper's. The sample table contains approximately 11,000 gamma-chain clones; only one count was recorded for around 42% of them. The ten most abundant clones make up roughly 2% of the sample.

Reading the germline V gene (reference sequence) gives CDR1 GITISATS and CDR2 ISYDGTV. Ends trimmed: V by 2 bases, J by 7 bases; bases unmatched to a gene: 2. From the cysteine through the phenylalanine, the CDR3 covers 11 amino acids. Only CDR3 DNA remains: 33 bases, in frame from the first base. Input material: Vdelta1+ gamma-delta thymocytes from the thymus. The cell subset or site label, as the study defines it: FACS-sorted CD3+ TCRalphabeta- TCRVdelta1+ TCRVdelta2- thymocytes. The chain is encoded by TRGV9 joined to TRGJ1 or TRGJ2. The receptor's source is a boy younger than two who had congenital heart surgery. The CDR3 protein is CALWEGYKKLF. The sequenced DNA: TGTGCCTTGTGGGAGGGGTATAAGAAACTCTTT.